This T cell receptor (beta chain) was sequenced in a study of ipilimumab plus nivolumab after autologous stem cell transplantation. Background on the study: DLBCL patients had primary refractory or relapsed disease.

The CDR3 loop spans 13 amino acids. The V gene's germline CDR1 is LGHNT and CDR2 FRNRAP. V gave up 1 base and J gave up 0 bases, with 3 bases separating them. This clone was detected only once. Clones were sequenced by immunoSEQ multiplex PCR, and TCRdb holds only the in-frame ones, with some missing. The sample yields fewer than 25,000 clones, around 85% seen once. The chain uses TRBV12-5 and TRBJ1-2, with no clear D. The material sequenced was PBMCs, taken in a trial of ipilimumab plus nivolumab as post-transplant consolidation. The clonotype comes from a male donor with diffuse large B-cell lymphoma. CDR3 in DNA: TGTGCTAGTGGTTTGGAGGCTAACTATGGCTACACCTTC. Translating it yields CASGLEANYGYTF.